The rows below give T cell receptor beta chains drawn from one sample of a study of post-analysis software for immune sequencing data. TCRdb re-analysed the PCR reads in MiXCR, keeping a single row per CDR3 protein. This sample yields over 150,000 distinct CDR3 sequences, of which about 36% are seen a single time; under 30% belongs to the top ten. The sample in question was blood, obtained after autologous hematopoietic stem cell transplantation. All receptors derive from a girl aged 10-17 years with multiple sclerosis. CDR3s include the opening cysteine and the closing phenylalanine or tryptophan. The order of the fields is clone size, J gene, V gene, D gene, CDR3 DNA, CDR3 protein. D genes are given only for firm matches. A row's size may be missing; if present it is once, few, many or a size class.

abundance: many; j_gene: TRBJ1-1; v_gene: TRBV29-1; d_gene: TRBD1; CDR3nt: TGCAGCGTACCAGGGGGCACTGAAGCTTTCTTT; CDR3aa: CSVPGGTEAFF
abundance: -; j_gene: TRBJ1-5; v_gene: TRBV27; d_gene: -; CDR3nt: TGTGCCAGCAGTTTCGGGACGAATCAGCCCCAGCATTTT; CDR3aa: CASSFGTNQPQHF
abundance: few; j_gene: TRBJ2-3; v_gene: TRBV11-1; d_gene: -; CDR3nt: TGTGCCAGCAGCTTTAATATTAACACAGATACGCAGTATTTT; CDR3aa: CASSFNINTDTQYF
abundance: -; j_gene: TRBJ2-7; v_gene: TRBV5-1; d_gene: TRBD2; CDR3nt: TGCGCCAGCAGCGGAGGACTAGCCCTCGGGGATGAGCAGTACTTC; CDR3aa: CASSGGLALGDEQYF
abundance: -; j_gene: TRBJ2-7; v_gene: TRBV5-1; d_gene: TRBD1; CDR3nt: TGCGCCAGCAGCTCCTACTTAACAGGGGAGAAGTCGGGGGAGCAGTACTTC; CDR3aa: CASSSYLTGEKSGEQYF
abundance: -; j_gene: TRBJ2-1; v_gene: TRBV6-2/TRBV6-3; d_gene: TRBD2; CDR3nt: TGTGCCAGCAGTAAATGGCTAGCGGGAGACCTCCGCGATGAGCAGTTCTTC; CDR3aa: CASSKWLAGDLRDEQFF
abundance: -; j_gene: TRBJ2-5; v_gene: TRBV13; d_gene: -; CDR3nt: TGTGCCAGCCGTCCCCCTGACCAAGAGACCCAGTACTTC; CDR3aa: CASRPPDQETQYF
abundance: -; j_gene: TRBJ1-1; v_gene: TRBV18; d_gene: -; CDR3nt: TGTGCCAGCTCACCGGGTTGGGGTGTGGACACTGAAGCTTTCTTT; CDR3aa: CASSPGWGVDTEAFF
abundance: -; j_gene: TRBJ2-5; v_gene: TRBV29-1; d_gene: TRBD1; CDR3nt: TGCAGCGTTGCGACAGGGGGCGAAGAGACCCAGTACTTC; CDR3aa: CSVATGGEETQYF
abundance: -; j_gene: TRBJ2-3; v_gene: TRBV28; d_gene: TRBD2; CDR3nt: TGTGCCAGCTCCCCTAGCGGGAGTGGCACAGATACGCAGTATTTT; CDR3aa: CASSPSGSGTDTQYF
abundance: -; j_gene: TRBJ2-3; v_gene: TRBV12-3/TRBV12-4; d_gene: -; CDR3nt: TGTGCCAGCAGTCCCGCGAGGCGTCTAGCAGCAGATACGCAGTATTTT; CDR3aa: CASSPARRLAADTQYF
abundance: -; j_gene: TRBJ1-1; v_gene: TRBV20-1; d_gene: -; CDR3nt: TGCAGTGACAGGGACACTGAAGCTTTCTTT; CDR3aa: CSDRDTEAFF
abundance: many; j_gene: TRBJ2-3; v_gene: TRBV29-1; d_gene: TRBD2; CDR3nt: TGCAGCGCTCTGACTAGCGGACTCCCCACAGATACGCAGTATTTT; CDR3aa: CSALTSGLPTDTQYF
abundance: -; j_gene: TRBJ2-7; v_gene: TRBV12-3/TRBV12-4; d_gene: -; CDR3nt: TGTGCCAGCAGTTTTTCCCGCCCCCCTTACGAGCAGTACTTC; CDR3aa: CASSFSRPPYEQYF
abundance: -; j_gene: TRBJ2-7; v_gene: TRBV27; d_gene: -; CDR3nt: TGTGCCAGCAGTCGCGACCCAACTAGTAGCTACGAGCAGTACTTC; CDR3aa: CASSRDPTSSYEQYF
abundance: medium-sized; j_gene: TRBJ2-5; v_gene: TRBV5-1; d_gene: -; CDR3nt: TGCGCCAGCAGCTTGGCATCGGACGGGGTACAAGAGACCCAGTACTTC; CDR3aa: CASSLASDGVQETQYF
abundance: -; j_gene: TRBJ1-2; v_gene: TRBV9; d_gene: -; CDR3nt: TGTGCCAGCAGCGTAGGAACCCCCCCGGGACGCAACTATGGCTACACCTTC; CDR3aa: CASSVGTPPGRNYGYTF
abundance: few; j_gene: TRBJ1-5; v_gene: TRBV7-2; d_gene: -; CDR3nt: TGTGCCAGCAGCTTCCCTTTTCAGCCCCAGCATTTT; CDR3aa: CASSFPFQPQHF
abundance: few; j_gene: TRBJ2-6; v_gene: TRBV6-5; d_gene: -; CDR3nt: TGTGCCAGCAGTTACGGCGGTAGGTCTGGGGCCAACGTCCTGACTTTC; CDR3aa: CASSYGGRSGANVLTF
abundance: -; j_gene: TRBJ1-1; v_gene: TRBV29-1; d_gene: -; CDR3nt: TGCAGCGCTGCTCCAAACACTGAAGCTTTCTTT; CDR3aa: CSAAPNTEAFF
abundance: -; j_gene: TRBJ2-7; v_gene: TRBV6-6; d_gene: -; CDR3nt: TGTGCCAGCACCCGGACAGCCTACTACGAGCAGTACTTC; CDR3aa: CASTRTAYYEQYF
abundance: once; j_gene: TRBJ2-7; v_gene: TRBV19; d_gene: -; CDR3nt: TGTGCCAGCGGACACGGAAGCTCCTACGAGCAGTACTTC; CDR3aa: CASGHGSSYEQYF
abundance: -; j_gene: TRBJ1-5; v_gene: TRBV7-9; d_gene: -; CDR3nt: TGCGCCAGCAGCGCGGGTTCGGGGGGCAATCAGCCCCAGCATTTT; CDR3aa: CASSAGSGGNQPQHF
abundance: -; j_gene: TRBJ1-1; v_gene: TRBV9; d_gene: -; CDR3nt: TGTGCCAGCAGCCCCTGGGACTTGGGGGACACTGAAGCTTTCTTT; CDR3aa: CASSPWDLGDTEAFF
abundance: few; j_gene: TRBJ1-1; v_gene: TRBV7-8; d_gene: -; CDR3nt: TGTGCCAGCAGCTTAGCGGGGAGGGAGAACACTGAAGCTTTCTTT; CDR3aa: CASSLAGRENTEAFF
abundance: -; j_gene: TRBJ2-3; v_gene: TRBV9; d_gene: TRBD2; CDR3nt: TGTGCCAGCAGCGTAAGCGGGAGGGGCGCAGATACGCAGTATTTT; CDR3aa: CASSVSGRGADTQYF
abundance: many; j_gene: TRBJ2-1; v_gene: TRBV7-9; d_gene: -; CDR3nt: TGTGCCAGCAGCTTGGATCTATCCTCCTTCGATGAGCAGTTCTTC; CDR3aa: CASSLDLSSFDEQFF
abundance: -; j_gene: TRBJ2-5; v_gene: TRBV11-2; d_gene: -; CDR3nt: TGTGCCAGCAGCTTATCATCCGAGACCCAGTACTTC; CDR3aa: CASSLSSETQYF
abundance: many; j_gene: TRBJ2-1; v_gene: TRBV6-4; d_gene: -; CDR3nt: TGTGCCAGCAGTGACTCAGCCAGCGGTGTAAATGAGCAGTTCTTC; CDR3aa: CASSDSASGVNEQFF
abundance: -; j_gene: TRBJ1-2; v_gene: TRBV28; d_gene: -; CDR3nt: TGTGCCAGCAGGCAAGTGACTAACTATGGCTACACCTTC; CDR3aa: CASRQVTNYGYTF
abundance: -; j_gene: TRBJ1-2; v_gene: TRBV29-1; d_gene: TRBD1; CDR3nt: TGCAGCGTTGGCCCGACAGGGACCTATGGCTGCACCTTC; CDR3aa: CSVGPTGTYGCTF
abundance: -; j_gene: TRBJ2-1; v_gene: TRBV14; d_gene: -; CDR3nt: TGTGCCAGCAGCCACCCGCTAGGGATTTACAATGAGCAGTTCTTC; CDR3aa: CASSHPLGIYNEQFF
abundance: -; j_gene: TRBJ2-7; v_gene: TRBV7-8; d_gene: TRBD2; CDR3nt: TGTGCCAGCAGCCCCTCCGGGATAGCGGGCCTGAGCTCCTACGAGCAGTACTTC; CDR3aa: CASSPSGIAGLSSYEQYF
abundance: few; j_gene: TRBJ2-3; v_gene: TRBV3-1; d_gene: TRBD2; CDR3nt: TGTGCCAGCAGCCATTTTGCGGCGGGAGAGGGGAGCACAGATACGCAGTATTTT; CDR3aa: CASSHFAAGEGSTDTQYF
abundance: few; j_gene: TRBJ2-5; v_gene: TRBV6-1; d_gene: -; CDR3nt: TGTGCCAGCAAGGCGCAGGAGAGTCGGTATGAGACCCAGTACTTC; CDR3aa: CASKAQESRYETQYF
abundance: few; j_gene: TRBJ2-4; v_gene: TRBV19; d_gene: -; CDR3nt: TGTGCCAGTAGTGTCCGGAGGGCAGGGAATGACATTCAGTACTTC; CDR3aa: CASSVRRAGNDIQYF
abundance: -; j_gene: TRBJ2-7; v_gene: TRBV3-1; d_gene: TRBD1; CDR3nt: TGTGCCAGCAGCCGATCGGACAGGTCCTACGAGCAGTACTTC; CDR3aa: CASSRSDRSYEQYF
abundance: many; j_gene: TRBJ2-5; v_gene: TRBV5-1; d_gene: -; CDR3nt: TGCGCCAGCAGAGCGGAACAAGAGACCCAGTACTTC; CDR3aa: CASRAEQETQYF
abundance: few; j_gene: TRBJ1-6; v_gene: TRBV6-6; d_gene: -; CDR3nt: TGTGCCAGCAGCCCAACCGGACAGAATTCACCCCTCCACTTT; CDR3aa: CASSPTGQNSPLHF
abundance: few; j_gene: TRBJ1-2; v_gene: TRBV24-1; d_gene: -; CDR3nt: TGTGCCACTAAACGGGGCGAGGGCTATGGCTACACCTTC; CDR3aa: CATKRGEGYGYTF
abundance: -; j_gene: TRBJ2-3; v_gene: TRBV6-4; d_gene: -; CDR3nt: TGTGCCAGCTCTCACTCTGAGGTAGATACGCAGTATTTT; CDR3aa: CASSHSEVDTQYF
abundance: few; j_gene: TRBJ2-7; v_gene: TRBV29-1; d_gene: TRBD1; CDR3nt: TGCAGCGTTCTCGGTGACAGGGGTTACGAGCAGTACTTC; CDR3aa: CSVLGDRGYEQYF